Below, 15 T cell receptor beta chains from the same sample are listed, as sequenced in a study of response to subunit inactivated influenza vaccine. Each CDR3 protein gets one entry after TCRdb re-called the RT-PCR reads with MiXCR. The sample holds more than 700,000 distinct CDR3 sequences; approximately 21% are singletons and the top ten take about 9.4%. The material was PBMCs from blood, obtained 5 days after vaccination. These receptors all come from a man aged 45-60 years who received an inactivated influenza vaccine.

This chain links TRBV20-1 with TRBJ2-1; TRBD2 is a possible D gene (6 bases). V lost 0 bases and J lost 3, with 15 bases in between. The CDR3 totals 16 residues. Germline V gene data show CDR1 as DFQATT and CDR2 as SNEGSKA (reference sequence). CDR3 DNA sequence: TGCAGTGCTAGAGATCCAGGGTGGGGACTCTACAATGAGCAGTTCTTC. It specifies CSARDPGWGLYNEQFF.

This clonotype was found a few times. The V gene is TRBV6-2 or TRBV6-3, the J gene TRBJ2-1, with a weak D call TRBD1 (6 bases). V dropped 0 bases and J dropped 6 bases, with 18 bases sitting between them. CDR3 length: 17 residues. Germline V gives CDR1 MNHEY, CDR2 SVGEGT. The CDR3 is CASSYSQGKGLRNEQFF. The CDR3 region has the DNA TGTGCCAGCAGTTACTCGCAGGGGAAGGGGCTACGCAATGAGCAGTTCTTC.

V and J are TRBV20-1 and TRBJ1-1; D gene uncertain. The CDR3 has 16 amino acids. The V end lost 1 base, the J end lost 1 base, and 16 bases lay between the germline ends. CDR1 and CDR2 from the germline V gene are DFQATT and SNEGSKA (reference sequence). The CDR3 sequence is CSARGALGRGNTEAFF. Here the CDR3 DNA reads TGCAGTGCTAGAGGAGCACTAGGGCGGGGGAACACTGAAGCTTTCTTT.

J is TRBJ2-7 and V is TRBV5-6; D possibly uses TRBD1 or TRBD2 (5 bases each). V lost 4 bases to trimming and J lost 0 bases, with 17 bases between them. Germline lookup yields CDR1 SGHDT and CDR2 YYEEEE. The length of the CDR3 is 16 residues. The DNA of the CDR3 is TGTGCCAGCAGCGTGGTCGGGGCCGCCAGCTCCTACGAGCAGTACTTC. This codes for CASSVVGAASSYEQYF.

This chain uses TRBV20-1 with TRBJ2-5, with D possibly being TRBD1 or TRBD2 (6 bases each). Per germline, CDR1 DFQATT and CDR2 SNEGSKA (reference sequence). V lost 3 bases and J 4 bases, leaving 15 bases between the germline ends. There are 14 residues in the CDR3. For the CDR3, the DNA is TGCAGTGCTAGGGTGTCGGGGGCAACAGAGACCCAGTACTTC. Protein product: CSARVSGATETQYF.

This clonotype was counted a few times. This chain connects TRBV12-3 or TRBV12-4 to TRBJ2-1; tentatively, D is TRBD2 (7 bases). Trimming took 5 bases from V and 4 from J, leaving 15 bases between them. This CDR3 is built from 15 residues. The CDR3 is CASSGGRGGYNEQFF. The CDR3 DNA is TGTGCCAGCAGTGGGGGCCGCGGGGGATACAATGAGCAGTTCTTC.

This clonotype came up many times. The rearrangement links TRBV12-3 or TRBV12-4 to TRBJ2-1; tentatively, D is TRBD1 (6 bases). The CDR3 has 12 residues. Deletions cut 6 bases from V and 12 bases from J, with 15 bases between. This CDR3 is CASRTGQGGQFF. The CDR3 nucleotides are TGTGCCAGCAGAACTGGACAAGGGGGGCAGTTCTTC.

This clonotype was counted ten times or more. The chain uses TRBV7-2 and TRBJ2-7; no clear D gene. The V gene's germline CDR1 is SGHTA and CDR2 FQGNSA. The CDR3 is 11 amino acids. Trimming took 6 bases from V and 2 from J, leaving 5 bases between them. DNA for the CDR3: TGTGCCAGCAGTACCGCCTACGAGCAGTACTTC. Its translation: CASSTAYEQYF.

This clonotype was counted only a few times. The chain employs TRBV3-1 and TRBJ2-7, with TRBD2 matching over 7 bases. J gave up 1 base and V 4 bases, and 4 bases lay outside the gene matches. The CDR3 runs to 14 residues. In germline, CDR1 is LGHDT, CDR2 YNNKEL (reference sequence). The CDR3 sequence is CASSRSGESYEQYF. CDR3 DNA: TGTGCCAGCAGCCGAAGCGGGGAGTCCTACGAGCAGTACTTC.

This clonotype has a count of ten or more. J is TRBJ2-5 and V is TRBV20-1; unclear D gene. The CDR3 runs to 13 residues. The germline V gene has CDR1 DFQATT and CDR2 SNEGSKA (reference sequence). V was cut by 3 bases and J by 5 bases, with 13 bases left in between. The CDR3, as DNA: TGCAGTGCTAGGGTTGTTTATCCGGAGACCCAGTACTTC. Encoded protein: CSARVVYPETQYF.

The V and J genes are TRBV5-1 and TRBJ2-5, with 12 bases lining up with TRBD2. This CDR3 is 15 amino acids long. Looked up from germline, CDR1 is SGHRS and CDR2 is YFSETQ. V lost 6 bases, J lost 5 bases, and 8 bases stayed unmatched. This CDR3 is CASTALAGGVETQYF. The CDR3 bases are TGCGCCAGCACCGCACTAGCGGGGGGAGTGGAGACCCAGTACTTC.

The chain has TRBV12-3 or TRBV12-4 and TRBJ2-1, with D maybe TRBD2 (5 bases). V lost 6 bases, J lost 7 bases, and 16 bases lay in between. The CDR3 is 14 amino acids. CDR3 in amino acids: CASSPATPGNEQFF. In DNA form, the CDR3 reads TGTGCCAGCAGCCCAGCGACCCCGGGGAATGAGCAGTTCTTC.

This rearrangement joins TRBV7-2 to TRBJ2-5; 10 bases fit TRBD2. CDR1 and CDR2 (germline): SGHTA, FQGNSA. Trimming cost V 1 base and J 2 bases; bases outside gene matches: 4. The CDR3 extends over 16 amino acids. CDR3 sequence: CASSLGISGGQETQYF. The CDR3 nucleotides read TGTGCCAGCAGCTTAGGGATTAGCGGGGGGCAAGAGACCCAGTACTTC.

The rearrangement links TRBV3-1 to TRBJ1-2; D gene unclear. V lost 1 base and J 4 bases, leaving 13 bases between the germline ends. There are 15 residues in the CDR3. Germline V gives CDR1 LGHDT, CDR2 YNNKEL (reference sequence). The CDR3 nucleotides are TGTGCCAGCAGCCAAGCCTGGGGATCGGGCTATGGCTACACCTTC. Protein product: CASSQAWGSGYGYTF. Full variable domain (missing parts from reference TRBV3-1 and TRBJ1-2): DTAVSQTPKYLVTQMGNDKSIKCEQNLGHDTMYWYKQDSKKFLKIMFSYNNKELIINETVPNRFSPKSPDKAHLNLHINSLELGDSAVYFCASSQAWGSGYGYTFGSGTRLTVV.

This clonotype appeared a few times. The chain uses TRBV3-1 and TRBJ1-5; TRBD1 aligns across 8 bases. Germline trimming cut 3 bases from V and 4 bases from J; bases unmatched to any gene: 14. This CDR3 contains 18 residues. The germline CDR1 and CDR2 sequences are LGHDT and YNNKEL (reference sequence). In DNA form, the CDR3 reads TGTGCCAGCAGCCAGGAATCTTGCGGGGACAGGCAAAATCAGCCCCAGCATTTT. It translates to CASSQESCGDRQNQPQHF.